These T cell receptor beta chains were read from a single sample in a study of T cells in tuberculosis. Generated by immunoSEQ multiplex PCR, the TCRdb table keeps only in-frame clones and is missing some. The top ten hold approximately 10% of the sample, which has roughly 32,000 clones, roughly 93% seen once. The sample was PBMCs, taken at tuberculosis diagnosis. The receptor set was obtained from an adult with tuberculosis. Both conserved end residues are part of each CDR3. The order of the fields is J gene, D gene, clone size, V gene, CDR3 protein, CDR3 DNA. A D gene is named only where the DNA matches it firmly. Size values are once, few and many counts, or a class for expanded clones, and some rows have none.

>TRBJ1-1|.|.|TRBV7-8
CASSVNRDTEAFF
TGTGCCAGCAGCGTAAACAGGGACACTGAAGCTTTCTTT
>TRBJ1-3|.|.|TRBV19
CASSMLGQGFGNTIYF
TGTGCCAGTAGTATGTTGGGGCAGGGCTTCGGAAACACCATATATTTT
>TRBJ2-3|TRBD2|.|TRBV5-6
CASSRWTSGGSDTQYF
TGTGCCAGCAGCAGATGGACTAGCGGGGGGTCAGATACGCAGTATTTT
>TRBJ2-3|.|.|TRBV9
CASSVKLDPDTQYF
TGTGCCAGCAGCGTAAAACTAGATCCGGATACGCAGTATTTT
>TRBJ1-3|.|.|TRBV4-1
CASSQDTGISGNTIYF
TGCGCCAGCAGCCAAGATACCGGGATCTCTGGAAACACCATATATTTT
>TRBJ1-3|.|.|TRBV30
CAWSSLRDTIYF
TGTGCCTGGAGTAGCCTCAGGGACACCATATATTTT
>TRBJ2-2|.|.|TRBV5-1
CASSLGRGSNTGELFF
TGCGCCAGCAGCTTGGGGCGGGGATCAAACACCGGGGAGCTGTTTTTT
>TRBJ1-2|.|.|TRBV7-9
CASSLEEAYGYTF
TGTGCCAGCAGCTTAGAGGAGGCTTATGGCTACACCTTC
>TRBJ2-7|.|once|TRBV5-1
CASSLDRYEQYF
TGCGCCAGCAGCTTGGACAGGTACGAGCAGTACTTC
>TRBJ1-3|.|.|TRBV21-1
CASSKVLPGPSGNTIYF
TGTGCCAGCAGCAAAGTACTCCCAGGGCCCTCTGGAAACACCATATATTTT
>TRBJ1-4|.|.|TRBV6-1
CASSELGAQNEKLFF
TGTGCCAGCAGTGAATTGGGGGCGCAGAATGAAAAACTGTTTTTT
>TRBJ2-3|.|few|TRBV4-1
CASSNLADTQYF
TGCGCCAGCAGCAACCTAGCGGATACGCAGTATTTT
>TRBJ2-3|TRBD2|.|TRBV6-4
CASSETSGGADTQYF
TGTGCCAGCAGTGAAACAAGCGGGGGCGCAGATACGCAGTATTTT
>TRBJ1-4|.|once|TRBV27
CASSLSRKGGEKLFF
TGTGCCAGCAGTTTATCCCGGAAGGGAGGGGAAAAACTGTTTTTT
>TRBJ1-2|.|.|TRBV28
CASSFLPSRGPKNYGYTF
TGTGCCAGCAGTTTCCTTCCGTCCCGCGGCCCAAAGAACTATGGCTACACCTTC
>TRBJ2-7|.|.|TRBV9
CASSVGASGNEQYF
TGTGCCAGCAGCGTAGGGGCCTCGGGGAACGAGCAGTACTTC
>TRBJ1-5|TRBD1|.|TRBV2
CASSEGQGNHQPQHF
TGTGCCAGCAGTGAAGGACAGGGTAATCATCAGCCCCAGCATTTT
>TRBJ2-7|TRBD1|.|TRBV7-6
CASSLGAGTGDYEQYF
TGTGCCAGCAGCTTAGGGGCCGGGACAGGGGACTACGAGCAGTACTTC
>TRBJ1-1|.|.|TRBV28
CASSLLGTLNTEAFF
TGTGCCAGCAGTTTGTTAGGGACATTGAACACTGAAGCTTTCTTT
>TRBJ1-1|.|few|TRBV30
CAWSLGHTQNTEAFF
TGTGCCTGGAGTCTAGGACACACCCAGAACACTGAAGCTTTCTTT
>TRBJ1-5|TRBD1|few|TRBV10-3
CAISQGQGDNQPQHF
TGTGCCATCAGCCAGGGACAGGGGGACAATCAGCCCCAGCATTTT
>TRBJ2-1|TRBD2|.|TRBV27
CASSLSTSGRGEQFF
TGTGCCAGCAGTCTCTCTACTAGCGGGAGGGGGGAGCAGTTCTTC